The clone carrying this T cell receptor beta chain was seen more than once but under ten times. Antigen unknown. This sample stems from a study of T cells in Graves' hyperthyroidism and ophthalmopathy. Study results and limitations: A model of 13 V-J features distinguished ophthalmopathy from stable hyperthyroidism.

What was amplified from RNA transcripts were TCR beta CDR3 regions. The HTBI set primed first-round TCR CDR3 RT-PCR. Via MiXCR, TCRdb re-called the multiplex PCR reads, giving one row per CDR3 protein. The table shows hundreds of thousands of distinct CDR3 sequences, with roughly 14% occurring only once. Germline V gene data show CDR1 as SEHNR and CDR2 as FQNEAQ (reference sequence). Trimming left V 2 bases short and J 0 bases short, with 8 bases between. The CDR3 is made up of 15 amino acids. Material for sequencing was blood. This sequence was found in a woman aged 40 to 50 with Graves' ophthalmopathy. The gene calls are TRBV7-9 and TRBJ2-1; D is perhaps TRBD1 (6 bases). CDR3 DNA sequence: TGTGCCAGCAGCTTATTCAGGGGCTCCTACAATGAGCAGTTCTTC. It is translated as CASSLFRGSYNEQFF.